The 27 T cell receptor beta chains below come from one sample, sequenced in a study of PD-1 blockade in classical Hodgkin lymphoma. This sample's time point: newly diagnosed, previously untreated cHL patient sample. Magnetic negative selection served to purify CD4+ T cells out of PBMCs that had been thawed. Using immunoSEQ multiplex PCR, the repertoire was profiled, and TCRdb retains in-frame clones only, with some absent. The data hold 20,000 to 25,000 clones, with about 91% observed a single time. The material sequenced was CD4+ T cells from blood. These receptors were taken from a human donor with classical Hodgkin lymphoma.

V is TRBV29-1 and J is TRBJ2-7, with 10 bases matching TRBD2. The J segment lost 1 base and the V segment lost 6 bases, leaving 3 bases of the junction unmatched. Germline V lookup: CDR1 SQVTM, CDR2 ANQGSEA. There are 13 residues in the CDR3. The CDR3 protein is CSVASGGSYEQYF. The DNA of the CDR3 is TGCAGCGTCGCTAGCGGGGGTTCCTACGAGCAGTACTTC.

The chain combines TRBV6-1 with TRBJ2-3, with D perhaps TRBD1 or TRBD2 (5 bases each). Germline assignment: CDR1 MNHNS and CDR2 SASEGT. The CDR3 is made up of 16 amino acids. V dropped 1 base and J dropped 4 bases, with 15 bases sitting between them. Here the CDR3 reads CASSEVRGRGADTQYF. CDR3 coding DNA: TGTGCCAGCAGTGAAGTGAGGGGTCGAGGGGCAGATACGCAGTATTTT.

The chain links TRBV5-6 to TRBJ2-5, with TRBD2 identical over 9 bases. The CDR3 totals 15 residues. J lost 9 bases, V lost 4 bases, and 13 bases had no gene match. The germline CDR1 and CDR2 sequences are SGHDT and YYEEEE. The CDR3 reads CASSVKSSGGEAQYF. The CDR3 DNA reads TGTGCCAGCAGCGTGAAAAGTAGCGGGGGTGAGGCCCAGTACTTC.

The V and J genes are TRBV5-1 and TRBJ2-2; TRBD2 might be the D (5 bases). The CDR3 consists of 14 residues. Germline V CDR1 and CDR2: SGHRS, YFSETQ. Trimming removed 0 bases from V and 6 bases from J, with 9 bases in between. CDR3 DNA: TGCGCCAGCAGCTTGGAAGTAGCGCCCGGGGAGCTGTTTTTT. As protein: CASSLEVAPGELFF.

The chain couples TRBV19 to TRBJ1-2; 10 nucleotides agree with TRBD1. The J segment lost 4 bases and the V segment lost 5 bases, leaving 7 bases of the junction unmatched. The CDR3 is 15 amino acids. Germline CDR1 and CDR2: LNHDA and SQIVND (reference sequence). CDR3 in amino acids: CASSSLGTGVYGYTF. In nucleotides, the CDR3 is TGTGCCAGTAGTTCTCTTGGGACAGGGGTCTATGGCTACACCTTC.

The V and J genes are TRBV6-6 and TRBJ1-6, with no clear D. The CDR3 contains 15 residues. The V end lost 2 bases, the J end lost 9 bases, and 14 bases lay between the germline ends. Per germline, CDR1 MNHNY and CDR2 SVGAGI (reference sequence). CDR3 DNA sequence: TGTGCCAGCAGTTACGCGAACAAACGTGGTTCACCCCTCCACTTT. Translating it yields CASSYANKRGSPLHF.

CDR3 DNA sequence: TGTGCCAGCAGCTTAGCGAGTATCCCGTCCCGGGTCTATGGCTACACCTTC. As protein: CASSLASIPSRVYGYTF. The chain has TRBV11-2 and TRBJ1-2; D unresolved. Germline CDR1 SGHAT, CDR2 FQNNGV. V lost 1 base and J 4 bases, leaving 19 bases between the germline ends. The CDR3 has 17 amino acids.

The rearrangement joins TRBV7-2 to TRBJ1-1; no clear D gene. The CDR3 has 13 amino acids. The germline V and J ends were trimmed by 5 bases and 1 base, with 8 bases remaining between them. The germline gives CDR1 SGHTA, CDR2 FQGNSA. CDR3 DNA sequence: TGTGCCAGCAGCCAACAAGAGAACACTGAAGCTTTCTTT. It encodes CASSQQENTEAFF.

This clone was recorded a few times. Here the CDR3 DNA reads TGCGCCAGCAGCTTGGGAAGCCAGAGCTCTGGAAACACCATATATTTT. Encoded protein: CASSLGSQSSGNTIYF. The chain links TRBV5-1 to TRBJ1-3; D remains ambiguous. Germline V gene data show CDR1 as SGHRS and CDR2 as YFSETQ. The CDR3 spans 16 residues. Trimming left V 0 bases short and J 0 bases short, with 10 bases between.

V is TRBV29-1 and J is TRBJ2-7; a weak D match, TRBD2 (5 bases). This CDR3 comprises 14 residues. The V and J ends lost 1 base and 4 bases respectively, with 14 bases between them. Germline V lookup: CDR1 SQVTM, CDR2 ANQGSEA. The CDR3 DNA is TGCAGCGTTGAAGGGGGAGCGGTTGGTTACGAGCAGTACTTC. Its protein product is CSVEGGAVGYEQYF.

V and J are TRBV28 and TRBJ1-2; unclear D gene. CDR1 MDHEN and CDR2 SYDVKM come from the germline V gene. V was clipped by 6 bases and J by 7 bases, with 12 bases between them. The CDR3 is 12 residues long. This CDR3 reads CASRPSGIGYTF. In DNA form, the CDR3 reads TGTGCCAGCAGACCCTCGGGGATTGGCTACACCTTC.

The V and J genes are TRBV7-2 and TRBJ2-3, with 8 bases that match TRBD1. Per the germline V gene, CDR1 is SGHTA and CDR2 is FQGNSA. This CDR3 contains 16 residues. V dropped 3 bases and J dropped 4; count of bases not matched to a gene: 9. This CDR3 is CASSFASAGGADTQYF. The DNA of the CDR3 is TGTGCCAGCAGCTTCGCATCCGCAGGGGGCGCAGATACGCAGTATTTT.

This rearrangement joins TRBV6-5 to TRBJ1-4, with D unclear. Deletions cut 5 bases from V and 8 bases from J, with 9 bases between. The CDR3 is 12 residues long. Germline V gene sequence: CDR1 MNHEY, CDR2 SVGAGI. The CDR3: CASSKTGEKLFF. The CDR3 DNA reads TGTGCCAGCAGTAAGACGGGGGAAAAACTGTTTTTT.

The chain uses TRBV5-4 and TRBJ1-2, with D hard to call. Between the trimmed V and J ends, which lost 0 bases and 7 bases, there was a span of 7 bases. CDR1 SGHNT and CDR2 YYREEE come from the germline V gene (reference sequence). This CDR3 spans 12 amino acids. This CDR3 reads CASSLVTTGYTF. CDR3 nucleotide sequence: TGTGCCAGCAGCTTGGTGACAACTGGCTACACCTTC.

This rearrangement joins TRBV21-1 to TRBJ2-6; the D call TRBD1 from the table was never checked on the DNA. TRBV21-1 is a pseudogene. This CDR3 is built from 14 residues. The CDR3 DNA reads TGTGCCAGCCCTTCCGGGACAGGGGGGGACGTCCTGACTTTC. Its protein product is CASPSGTGGDVLTF.

This clone was recorded a few times. The chain recombines TRBV18 with TRBJ1-2; a weak D match, TRBD1 (5 bases). Trimming stripped 4 bases from V and 4 bases from J, with 19 bases between. The CDR3 has 16 residues. CDR1 and CDR2 (germline): KGHSH, LQKENI. The CDR3 is CASSLLRDPTFYGYTF. In nucleotides, the CDR3 is TGTGCCAGCTCACTTCTCCGGGACCCGACATTCTATGGCTACACCTTC.

The chain employs TRBV7-2 and TRBJ2-2, with 10 positions matching TRBD1. The junction had 4 bases not matched to a gene; V was cut back by 5 bases and J by 4 bases. CDR1 is SGHTA and CDR2 is FQGNSA in the germline V gene. The CDR3 runs 15 residues. CDR3 in amino acids: CASSRDRGGTGELFF. In DNA, the CDR3 is TGTGCCAGCAGCAGGGACAGGGGAGGCACCGGGGAGCTGTTTTTT.

The J gene is TRBJ2-7, the V gene TRBV4-1, with D tentatively TRBD1 or TRBD2 (5 bases each). The CDR3 length is 15 residues. Trimming removed 5 bases at V and 3 bases at J, with 17 bases between. Germline V gives CDR1 MGHRA, CDR2 YSYEKL. This CDR3 reads CASSVDPGRSYEQYF. DNA of the CDR3: TGCGCCAGCAGCGTAGATCCGGGACGGAGCTACGAGCAGTACTTC.

The V gene is TRBV5-1, the J gene TRBJ1-4, with unresolved D. CDR3 size: 12 residues. Looked up from germline, CDR1 is SGHRS and CDR2 is YFSETQ. V dropped 4 bases and J dropped 8 bases, with 9 bases sitting between them. CDR3 protein: CASSRSGEKLFF. CDR3 in DNA: TGCGCCAGCAGCCGGAGCGGGGAAAAACTGTTTTTT. Filled out from reference TRBV5-1 and TRBJ1-4, the complete variable domain reads KAGVTQTPRYLIKTRGQQVTLSCSPISGHRSVSWYQQTPGQGLQFLFEYFSETQRNKGNFPGRFSGRQFSNSRSEMNVSTLELGDSALYLCASSRSGEKLFFGSGTQLSVL.

V is TRBV9 and J is TRBJ2-5; 8 bases match TRBD2. The CDR3 length is 15 residues. The V gene's germline CDR1 is SGDLS and CDR2 YYNGEE. With 0 bases clipped from V and 5 bases from J, the junction kept 6 bases outside the gene matches. The CDR3 sequence is CASSVVSGRWETQYF. Here the CDR3 DNA reads TGTGCCAGCAGCGTAGTAAGCGGGAGATGGGAGACCCAGTACTTC.

The chain joins TRBV18 to TRBJ1-5; D is undetermined. CDR3 length: 16 residues. V lost 5 bases, J lost 1 base, and 15 bases lay in between. In germline, CDR1 is KGHSH, CDR2 LQKENI. CDR3 sequence reads: CASSSRGGLSNQPQHF. The CDR3 DNA follows: TGTGCCAGCTCATCCCGGGGTGGTCTGAGCAATCAGCCCCAGCATTTT.

CDR3 amino acids: CASSSTGRGTDTQYF. CDR3 bases: TGTGCCAGCAGCTCTACGGGAAGGGGCACAGATACGCAGTATTTT. This chain joins TRBV7-8 and TRBJ2-3; a possible D gene is TRBD2 (5 bases). There are 15 residues in the CDR3. The germline V gene encodes CDR1 SGHVS and CDR2 FQNEAQ. Trimming stripped 4 bases from V and 1 base from J, with 12 bases between.

The rearrangement joins TRBV10-3 to TRBJ2-7; D gene uncertain. V dropped 3 bases and J dropped 2 bases, with 14 bases sitting between them. Germline V lookup: CDR1 ENHRY, CDR2 SYGVKD. The CDR3 consists of 15 residues. CDR3 in DNA: TGTGCCATCAGTGACCCTCCTGCGGAGACCTACGAGCAGTACTTC. It yields the protein CAISDPPAETYEQYF.

The rearrangement joins TRBV7-8 to TRBJ2-1; D is ambiguous. The CDR3 is made up of 15 amino acids. V lost 0 bases, J lost 2 bases, and 8 bases lay in between. CDR1 SGHVS and CDR2 FQNEAQ come from the germline V gene. DNA for the CDR3: TGTGCCAGCAGCTTAGCGGCAACCCCCTACAATGAGCAGTTCTTC. It yields the protein CASSLAATPYNEQFF.

This clone was counted a few times. The rearrangement joins TRBV30 to TRBJ1-1; TRBD1 is a possible D gene (6 bases). V was trimmed by 1 base and J by 3 bases, leaving 9 bases between them. CDR3 length: 13 amino acids. The germline V gene has CDR1 GTSNPN and CDR2 SVGIG (reference sequence). The CDR3 bases are TGTGCCTGGAGTGGGGACACGGACACTGAAGCTTTCTTT. Protein sequence: CAWSGDTDTEAFF.

V and J are TRBV9 and TRBJ2-3; D remains unclear. Trimming removed 4 bases at V and 5 bases at J, with 11 bases between. In germline, CDR1 is SGDLS, CDR2 YYNGEE. This CDR3 has 13 residues. The CDR3 region is CASSLLSGDTQYF. The CDR3 nucleotides read TGTGCCAGCAGCCTATTAAGTGGAGATACGCAGTATTTT.

The chain couples TRBV7-9 to TRBJ2-3; the D gene is possibly TRBD2 (5 bases). Germline V gene data show CDR1 as SEHNR and CDR2 as FQNEAQ (reference sequence). The CDR3 loop spans 15 amino acids. The ends were cut back, 5 bases at V and 0 bases at J, with 12 bases in the middle. CDR3 nucleotides: TGTGCCAGCAGCGAGGTCGGGGTTAGCACAGATACGCAGTATTTT. Amino acid sequence: CASSEVGVSTDTQYF. The full variable domain, in which reference TRBV7-9 and TRBJ2-3 provide the parts outside the CDR3, is DTGVSQNPRHKITKRGQNVTFRCDPISEHNRLYWYRQTLGQGPEFLTYFQNEAQLEKSRLLSDRFSAERPKGSFSTLEIQRTEQGDSAMYLCASSEVGVSTDTQYFGPGTRLTVL.